This T cell receptor (beta chain) originates from a study of tumor T cells in aggressive B-cell lymphoma. The V gene end was trimmed by 4 bases and the J gene end by 3 bases; junction bases not matched to a gene: 12. CDR3 size: 18 residues. Germline V gene data show CDR1 as MGHDK and CDR2 as SYGVNS. The repertoire was sequenced with immunoSEQ multiplex PCR; TCRdb's copy has only in-frame clones and lacks some. This sample has 9,000 to 13,000 clones, with approximately 91% found just once. Sequenced material: tumor tissue. V usage is TRBV25-1 and J usage is TRBJ2-1; 10 nucleotides agree with TRBD1. The receptor was isolated from an adult with diffuse large B cell lymphoma. The CDR3 coding sequence is TGTGCCAGCAGTGTCGGGACAGGGGAGCGAGGGGTCTACAATGAGCAGTTCTTC. Its translation is CASSVGTGERGVYNEQFF.